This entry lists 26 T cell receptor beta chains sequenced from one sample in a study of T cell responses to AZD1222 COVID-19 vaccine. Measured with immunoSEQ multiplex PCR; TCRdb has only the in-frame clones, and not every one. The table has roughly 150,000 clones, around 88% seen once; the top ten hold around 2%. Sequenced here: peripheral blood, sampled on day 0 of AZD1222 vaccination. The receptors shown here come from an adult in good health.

The CDR3: CASNRDSSYNEQFF. The CDR3 DNA reads as TGCGCCAGCAACCGGGACAGCTCCTACAATGAGCAGTTCTTC. The chain carries TRBV5-1 and TRBJ2-1; 7 bases align to TRBD1. Germline lookup yields CDR1 SGHRS and CDR2 YFSETQ. The CDR3 consists of 14 residues. V dropped 6 bases and J dropped 0; count of bases not matched to a gene: 3.

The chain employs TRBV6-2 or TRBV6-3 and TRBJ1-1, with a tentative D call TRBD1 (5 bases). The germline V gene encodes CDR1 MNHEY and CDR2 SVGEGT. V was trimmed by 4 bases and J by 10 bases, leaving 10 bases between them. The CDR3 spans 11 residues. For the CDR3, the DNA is TGTGCCAGCAGTTTTACAGGTGGAGCTTTCTTT. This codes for CASSFTGGAFF.

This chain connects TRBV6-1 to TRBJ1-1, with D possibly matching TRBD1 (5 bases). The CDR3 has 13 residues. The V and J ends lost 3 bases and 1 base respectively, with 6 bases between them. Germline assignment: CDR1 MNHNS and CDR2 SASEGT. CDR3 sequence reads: CASSDQGNTEAFF. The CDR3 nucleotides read TGTGCCAGCAGTGACCAGGGGAACACTGAAGCTTTCTTT.

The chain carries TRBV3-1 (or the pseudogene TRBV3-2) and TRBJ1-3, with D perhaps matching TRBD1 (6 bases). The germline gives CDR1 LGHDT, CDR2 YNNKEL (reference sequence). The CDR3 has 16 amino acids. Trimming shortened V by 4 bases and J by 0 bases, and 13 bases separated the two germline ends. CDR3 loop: CASSLVGGPSGNTIYF. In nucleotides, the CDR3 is TGTGCCAGCAGCCTCGTGGGGGGCCCCTCTGGAAACACCATATATTTT.

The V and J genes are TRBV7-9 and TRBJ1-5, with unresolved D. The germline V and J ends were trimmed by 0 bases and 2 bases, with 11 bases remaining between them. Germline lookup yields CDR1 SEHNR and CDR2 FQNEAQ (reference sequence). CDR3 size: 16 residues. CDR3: CASSLAGRAGNQPQHF. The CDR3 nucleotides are TGTGCCAGCAGCTTAGCCGGGCGGGCGGGCAATCAGCCCCAGCATTTT.

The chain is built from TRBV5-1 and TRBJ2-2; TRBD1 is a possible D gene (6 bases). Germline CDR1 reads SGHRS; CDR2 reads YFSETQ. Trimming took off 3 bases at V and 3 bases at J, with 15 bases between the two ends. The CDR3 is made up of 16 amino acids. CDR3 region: CASSSTTGGDTGELFF. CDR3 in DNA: TGCGCCAGCAGCTCCACGACTGGGGGCGACACCGGGGAGCTGTTTTTT.

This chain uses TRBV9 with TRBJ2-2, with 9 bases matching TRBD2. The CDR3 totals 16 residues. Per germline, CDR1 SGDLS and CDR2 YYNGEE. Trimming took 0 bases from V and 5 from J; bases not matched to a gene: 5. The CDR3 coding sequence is TGTGCCAGCAGCGTAGCTCTAGCGGGGACAACCGGGGAGCTGTTTTTT. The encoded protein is CASSVALAGTTGELFF.

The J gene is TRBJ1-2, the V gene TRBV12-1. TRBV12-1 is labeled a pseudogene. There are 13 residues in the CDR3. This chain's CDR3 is CASSFGSYYGYTF. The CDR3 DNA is TGTGCCAGCAGCTTTGGCTCCTACTATGGCTACACCTTC.

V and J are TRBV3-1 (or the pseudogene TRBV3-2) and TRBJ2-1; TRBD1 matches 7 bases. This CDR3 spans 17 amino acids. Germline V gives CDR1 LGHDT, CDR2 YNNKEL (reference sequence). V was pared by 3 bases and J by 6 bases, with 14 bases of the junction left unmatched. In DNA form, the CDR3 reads TGTGCCAGCAGCCAGAAACAGGGGCGGTTATATTCCAATGAGCAGTTCTTC. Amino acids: CASSQKQGRLYSNEQFF.

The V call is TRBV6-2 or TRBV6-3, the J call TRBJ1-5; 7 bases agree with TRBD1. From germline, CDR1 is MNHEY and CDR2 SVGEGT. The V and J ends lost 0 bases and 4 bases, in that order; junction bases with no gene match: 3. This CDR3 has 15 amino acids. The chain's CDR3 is CASSYSDRQNQPQHF. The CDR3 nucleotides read TGTGCCAGCAGTTACTCGGACAGGCAAAATCAGCCCCAGCATTTT.

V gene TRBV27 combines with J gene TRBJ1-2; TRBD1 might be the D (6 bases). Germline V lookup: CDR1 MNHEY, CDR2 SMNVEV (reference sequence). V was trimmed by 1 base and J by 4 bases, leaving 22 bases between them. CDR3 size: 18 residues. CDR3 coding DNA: TGTGCCAGCAGTTTATATACCCCCCCGGGGGCCGGAGGCTATGGCTACACCTTC. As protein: CASSLYTPPGAGGYGYTF.

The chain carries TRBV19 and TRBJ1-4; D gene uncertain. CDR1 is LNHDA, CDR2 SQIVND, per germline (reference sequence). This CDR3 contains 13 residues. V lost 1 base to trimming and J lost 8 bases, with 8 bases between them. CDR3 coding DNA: TGTGCCAGTAGTATAGCGGGAGGGGAAAAACTGTTTTTT. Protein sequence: CASSIAGGEKLFF.

CDR3 residues: CAGGGHPDTEAFF. The CDR3 nucleotides are TGTGCCGGGGGAGGACACCCGGACACTGAAGCTTTCTTT. The chain uses TRBV2 and TRBJ1-1, with D perhaps matching TRBD1 (5 bases). V dropped 11 bases and J dropped 3 bases, with 16 bases sitting between them. This CDR3 region has 13 residues. Germline V lookup: CDR1 SNHLY, CDR2 FYNNEI.

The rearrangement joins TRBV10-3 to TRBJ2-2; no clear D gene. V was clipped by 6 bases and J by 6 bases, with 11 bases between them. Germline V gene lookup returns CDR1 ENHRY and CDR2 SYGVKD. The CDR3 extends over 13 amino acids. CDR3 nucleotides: TGTGCCATCAGAAACGAAAGGGCCGGGGAGCTGTTTTTT. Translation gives CAIRNERAGELFF.

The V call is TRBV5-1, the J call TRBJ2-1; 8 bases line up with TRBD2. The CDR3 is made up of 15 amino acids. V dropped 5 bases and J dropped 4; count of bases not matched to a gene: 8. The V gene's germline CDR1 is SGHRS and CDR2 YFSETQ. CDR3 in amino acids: CASSAAGGQYNEQFF. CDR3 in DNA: TGCGCCAGCAGTGCGGCGGGAGGACAGTACAATGAGCAGTTCTTC.

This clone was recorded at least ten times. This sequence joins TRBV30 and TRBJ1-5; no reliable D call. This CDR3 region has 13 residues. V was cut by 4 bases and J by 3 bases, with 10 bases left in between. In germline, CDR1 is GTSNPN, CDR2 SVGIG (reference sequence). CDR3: CAWTYGYNQPQHF. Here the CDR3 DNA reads TGTGCCTGGACGTACGGCTACAATCAGCCCCAGCATTTT.

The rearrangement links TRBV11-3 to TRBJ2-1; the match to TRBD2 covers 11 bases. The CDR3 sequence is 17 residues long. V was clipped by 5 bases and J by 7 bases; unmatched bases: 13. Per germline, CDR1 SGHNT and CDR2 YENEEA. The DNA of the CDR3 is TGTGCCAGCAGCCCGGGACTAGCGGTTTCTTGGATAAATGAGCAGTTCTTC. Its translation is CASSPGLAVSWINEQFF.

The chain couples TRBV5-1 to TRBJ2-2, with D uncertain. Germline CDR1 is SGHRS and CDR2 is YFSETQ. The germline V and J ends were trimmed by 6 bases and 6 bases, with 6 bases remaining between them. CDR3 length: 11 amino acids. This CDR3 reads CASTSPGELFF. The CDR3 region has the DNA TGCGCCAGCACCTCTCCCGGGGAGCTGTTTTTT.

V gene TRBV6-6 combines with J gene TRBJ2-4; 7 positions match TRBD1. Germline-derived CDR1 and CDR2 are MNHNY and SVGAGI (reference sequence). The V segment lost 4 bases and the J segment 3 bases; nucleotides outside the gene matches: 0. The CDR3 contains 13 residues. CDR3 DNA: TGTGCCAGCAGTTGGGACAGCAAAAACATTCAGTACTTC. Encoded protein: CASSWDSKNIQYF.

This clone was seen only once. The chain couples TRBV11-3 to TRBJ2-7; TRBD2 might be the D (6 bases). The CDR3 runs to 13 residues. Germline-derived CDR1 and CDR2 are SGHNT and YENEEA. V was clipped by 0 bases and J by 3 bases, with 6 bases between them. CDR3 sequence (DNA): TGTGCCAGCAGCTTAGATAGCGGCTACGAGCAGTACTTC. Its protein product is CASSLDSGYEQYF.

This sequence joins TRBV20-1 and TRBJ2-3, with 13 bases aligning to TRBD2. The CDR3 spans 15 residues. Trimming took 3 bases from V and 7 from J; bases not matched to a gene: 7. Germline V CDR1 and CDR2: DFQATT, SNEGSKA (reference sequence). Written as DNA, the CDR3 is TGCAGTGCTAGTCGGACTAGCGGGAGAACGAATACGCAGTATTTT. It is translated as CSASRTSGRTNTQYF.

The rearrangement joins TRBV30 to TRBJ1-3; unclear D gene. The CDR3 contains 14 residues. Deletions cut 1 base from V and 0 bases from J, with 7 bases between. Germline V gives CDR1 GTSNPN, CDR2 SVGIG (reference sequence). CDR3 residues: CAWSGFGSGNTIYF. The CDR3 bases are TGTGCCTGGAGTGGTTTTGGCTCTGGAAACACCATATATTTT.

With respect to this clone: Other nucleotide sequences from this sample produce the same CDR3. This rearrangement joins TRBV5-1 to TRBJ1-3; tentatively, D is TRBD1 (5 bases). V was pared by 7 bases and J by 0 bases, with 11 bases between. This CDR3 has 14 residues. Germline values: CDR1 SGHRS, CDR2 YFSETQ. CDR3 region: CASSSGGSGNTIYF. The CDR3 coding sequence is TGCGCCAGCTCATCCGGGGGCTCTGGAAACACCATATATTTT.

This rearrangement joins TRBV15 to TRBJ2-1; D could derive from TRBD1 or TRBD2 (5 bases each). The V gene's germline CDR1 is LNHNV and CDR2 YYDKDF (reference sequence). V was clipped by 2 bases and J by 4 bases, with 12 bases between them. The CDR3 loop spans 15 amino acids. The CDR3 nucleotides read TGTGCCACCAGCAGACCTGGGGGAGCGTACAATGAGCAGTTCTTC. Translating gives CATSRPGGAYNEQFF.

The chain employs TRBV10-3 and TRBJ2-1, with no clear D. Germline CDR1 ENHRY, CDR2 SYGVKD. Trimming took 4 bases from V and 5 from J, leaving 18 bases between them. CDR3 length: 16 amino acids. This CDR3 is CAISGISGQLDNEQFF. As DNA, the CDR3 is TGTGCCATCAGTGGTATCTCGGGCCAATTAGACAATGAGCAGTTCTTC.

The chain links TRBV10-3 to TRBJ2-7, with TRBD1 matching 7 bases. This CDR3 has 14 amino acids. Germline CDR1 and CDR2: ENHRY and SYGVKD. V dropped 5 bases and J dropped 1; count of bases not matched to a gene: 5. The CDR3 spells CAISLGTASYEQYF. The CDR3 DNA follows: TGTGCCATCAGTCTCGGGACAGCATCCTACGAGCAGTACTTC.